This record concerns one T cell receptor beta chain sequence. Antigen: not known. A J-beta primer mix and a sample-barcoded 5' primer were used in a second PCR of about 6 to 12 cycles. TCRdb reprocessed the 5' RACE reads via MiXCR and lists one record per CDR3 protein. Of around 1,800,000 distinct CDR3 sequences listed, 39% are singletons. The record originates from a study of blood T cells in healthy people across ages. The donors, healthy Caucasians from Russia, were aged roughly 6 to 100. Study results and limitations: PBMCs went unsorted, and a conclusive naive versus antigen-experienced comparison was therefore prevented. The authors considered diversity estimates from one million T cells to be underestimates.

The CDR3 sequence is 15 residues long. V was clipped by 0 bases and J by 13 bases, with 19 bases between them. Germline values: CDR1 MGHRA, CDR2 YSYEKL. The sequenced sample was blood. This chain connects TRBV4-1 to TRBJ2-4; D perhaps matches TRBD2 (5 bases). The receptor was derived from a human donor in good health. The CDR3 protein is CASSQDWTLPHGQYF. CDR3 nucleotide sequence: TGCGCCAGCAGCCAAGATTGGACTTTACCCCACGGGCAGTACTTC.